This T cell receptor (beta chain) was profiled in a study of blood T cell repertoires in COVID-19. Looking at the study overall: In each case, the material was cDNA or gDNA derived from T cells, B-cell-depleted T cells, or PBMCs.

The CDR3 has 16 amino acids. Germline values: CDR1 MGHRA, CDR2 YSYEKL. V was cut by 4 bases and J by 7 bases, with 20 bases left in between. Original processing notes: Amplification of reference gene primers was used by the study to estimate nucleated cell counts. Clones were read by immunoSEQ multiplex PCR, and TCRdb kept only the in-frame ones, dropping some. V, J and clone size derive from that table, while D and trimming were established from the DNA sequence. The data contain 190,000 or so clones, over 70% of them singletons. The sequenced sample consisted of peripheral blood. This TCR came from a man between 45 and 60 years old with active or convalescent COVID-19. This chain uses TRBV4-1 with TRBJ2-1; a possible D gene is TRBD1 (6 bases). CDR3 in amino acids: CASSRETGLEGNEQFF. CDR3 DNA: TGCGCCAGCAGCCGAGAGACAGGTCTAGAGGGGAATGAGCAGTTCTTC.